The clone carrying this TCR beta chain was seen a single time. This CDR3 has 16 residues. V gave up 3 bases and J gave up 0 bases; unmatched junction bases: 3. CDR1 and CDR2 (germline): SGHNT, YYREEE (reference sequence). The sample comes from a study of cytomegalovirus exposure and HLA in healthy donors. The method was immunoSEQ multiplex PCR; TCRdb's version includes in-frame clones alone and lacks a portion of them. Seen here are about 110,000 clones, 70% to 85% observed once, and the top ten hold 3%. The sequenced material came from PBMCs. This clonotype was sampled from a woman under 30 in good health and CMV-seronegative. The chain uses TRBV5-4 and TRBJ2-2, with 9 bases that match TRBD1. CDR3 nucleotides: TGTGCCAGCAGCTCGCGGACAGGGGCGAACACCGGGGAGCTGTTTTTT. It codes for CASSSRTGANTGELFF.